This TCR beta chain was captured by sequencing in a study of radiotherapy plus CTLA-4 blockade in lung cancer (dated by TCRdb to 2016 to 2019). Background for the entire study: Among enrolled patients, about 19% had an objective response and approximately 30% reached disease control. Findings and caveats that apply to the study as a whole: After treatment with radiotherapy and ipilimumab, TCR clones that came from tumors expanded in the peripheral blood. Early dynamic changes in blood T cell clones, together with increased serum interferon-beta after radiation, were reported as the strongest predictors of response.

In this study, focal radiation therapy paired with CTLA-4 blockade (ipilimumab) was tested in patients who had chemo-refractory metastatic non-small-cell lung cancer. Trimming accounts for 6 bases at V and 7 bases at J, while the number of junction bases matched to no gene is 6. The germline V gene encodes CDR1 MDHEN and CDR2 SYDVKM. From cysteine to phenylalanine, the CDR3 is 14 amino acids long. The sequence is cut down to CDR3 DNA, 42 bases in frame from base 1. Turning to this clone: Its antigen target is currently unknown. No quality values exist for individual bases; no much larger clone is one base distant.

Receptors were amplified or captured by the immunoSEQ multiplex PCR assay. The immuneACCESS repertoire file appears here via TCRdb, limited to in-frame rearrangements. These files lack a portion of the clones; in checked studies, under half of the deficit traces to unresolved V genes, and the cause of the others is not known. Recorded for this sample are 40,000 to 50,000 clones; 75% to 85% of them occurred a single time. The ten most abundant clones make up 2.5% to 3.5% of the sample. In this chain, TRBV28 is recombined with TRBJ1-4, with 9 bases aligning to TRBD1. The material was peripheral blood, obtained from a patient treated with radiotherapy plus ipilimumab. The TCR was taken from a human donor with non-small cell lung cancer who had stable disease on radiotherapy plus ipilimumab. The DNA reads TGTGCCAGCAGCCCGACAGGGGGAATTGAAAAACTGTTTTTT. Its protein reads: CASSPTGGIEKLFF.